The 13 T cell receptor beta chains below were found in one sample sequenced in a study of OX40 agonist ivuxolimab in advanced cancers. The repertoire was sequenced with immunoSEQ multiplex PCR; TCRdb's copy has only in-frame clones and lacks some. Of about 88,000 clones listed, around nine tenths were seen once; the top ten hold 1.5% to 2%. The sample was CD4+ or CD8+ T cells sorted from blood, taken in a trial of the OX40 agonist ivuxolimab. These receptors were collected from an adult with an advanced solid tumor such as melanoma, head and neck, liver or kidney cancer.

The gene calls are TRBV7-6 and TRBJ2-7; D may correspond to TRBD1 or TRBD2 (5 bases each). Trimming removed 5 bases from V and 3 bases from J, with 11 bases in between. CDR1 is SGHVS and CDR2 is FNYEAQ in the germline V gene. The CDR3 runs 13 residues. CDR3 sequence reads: CASSPRDGYEQYF. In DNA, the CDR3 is TGTGCCAGCAGCCCCCGGGACGGCTACGAGCAGTACTTC.

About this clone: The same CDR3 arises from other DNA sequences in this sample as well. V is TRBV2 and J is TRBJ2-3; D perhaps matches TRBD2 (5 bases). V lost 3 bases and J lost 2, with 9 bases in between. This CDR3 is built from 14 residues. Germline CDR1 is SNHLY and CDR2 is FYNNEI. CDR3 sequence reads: CASSEGLATDTQYF. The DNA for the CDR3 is TGTGCCAGCAGTGAGGGCCTAGCCACAGATACGCAGTATTTT.

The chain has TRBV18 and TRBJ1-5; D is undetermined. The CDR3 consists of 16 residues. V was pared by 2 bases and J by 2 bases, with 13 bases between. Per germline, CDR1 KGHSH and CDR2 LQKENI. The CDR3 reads CASSPSDERGNQPQHF. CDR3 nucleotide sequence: TGTGCCAGCTCACCATCGGACGAGCGGGGCAATCAGCCCCAGCATTTT.

The CDR3 DNA follows: TGTGCCAGCAGCTTGGGACAGGGTGAAAAACTGTTTTTT. Amino acid sequence: CASSLGQGEKLFF. This chain connects TRBV7-9 to TRBJ1-4; the match to TRBD1 covers 9 bases. V was pared by 3 bases and J by 7 bases, with 0 bases of the junction left unmatched. The CDR3 spans 13 residues. Germline V gene data show CDR1 as SEHNR and CDR2 as FQNEAQ (reference sequence).

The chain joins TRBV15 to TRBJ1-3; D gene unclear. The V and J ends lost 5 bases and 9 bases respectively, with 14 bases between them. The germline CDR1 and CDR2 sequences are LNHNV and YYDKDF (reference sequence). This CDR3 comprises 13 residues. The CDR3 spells CATSGGRVGTIYF. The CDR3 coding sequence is TGTGCCACCAGCGGCGGTAGGGTAGGCACCATATATTTT. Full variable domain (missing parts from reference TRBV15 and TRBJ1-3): DAMVIQNPRYQVTQFGKPVTLSCSQTLNHNVMYWYQQKSSQAPKLLFHYYDKDFNNEADTPDNFQSRRPNTSFCFLDIRSPGLGDTAMYLCATSGGRVGTIYFGEGSWLTVV.

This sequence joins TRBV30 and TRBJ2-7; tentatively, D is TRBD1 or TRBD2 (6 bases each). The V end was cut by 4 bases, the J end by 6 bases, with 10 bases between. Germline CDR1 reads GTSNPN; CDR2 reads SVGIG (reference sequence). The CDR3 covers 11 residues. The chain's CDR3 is CAWKGGGEQYF. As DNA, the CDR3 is TGTGCCTGGAAGGGGGGAGGCGAGCAGTACTTC.

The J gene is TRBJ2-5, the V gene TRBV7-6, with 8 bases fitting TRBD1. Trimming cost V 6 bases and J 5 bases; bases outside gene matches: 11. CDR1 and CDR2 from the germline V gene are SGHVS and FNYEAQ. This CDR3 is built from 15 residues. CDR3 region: CASSPNQGAGETQYF. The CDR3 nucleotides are TGTGCCAGCAGTCCCAACCAGGGGGCGGGGGAGACCCAGTACTTC. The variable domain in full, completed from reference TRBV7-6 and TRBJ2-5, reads GAGVSQSPRYKVTKRGQDVALRCDPISGHVSLYWYRQALGQGPEFLTYFNYEAQQDKSGLPNDRFSAERPEGSISTLTIQRTEQRDSAMYRCASSPNQGAGETQYFGPGTRLLVL.

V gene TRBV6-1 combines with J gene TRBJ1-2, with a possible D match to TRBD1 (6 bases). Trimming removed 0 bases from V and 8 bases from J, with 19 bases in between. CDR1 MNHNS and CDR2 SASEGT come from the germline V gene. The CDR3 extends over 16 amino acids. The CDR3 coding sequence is TGTGCCAGCAGTGAAGCGGTTGAAGGGGGGGCAGGAGGCTACACCTTC. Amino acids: CASSEAVEGGAGGYTF.

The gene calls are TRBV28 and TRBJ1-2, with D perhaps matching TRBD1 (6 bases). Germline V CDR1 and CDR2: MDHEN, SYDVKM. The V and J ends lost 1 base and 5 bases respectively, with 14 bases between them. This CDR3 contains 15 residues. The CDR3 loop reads CASSLSDRPLYGYTF. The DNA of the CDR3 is TGTGCCAGCAGTTTATCGGACAGACCCCTTTATGGCTACACCTTC.

This CDR3 is CAWSPGGDIQYF. Written as DNA, the CDR3 is TGTGCCTGGAGCCCAGGGGGGGACATTCAGTACTTC. This chain links TRBV30 with TRBJ2-4; tentatively, D is TRBD1 or TRBD2 (7 bases each). The germline CDR1 and CDR2 sequences are GTSNPN and SVGIG (reference sequence). The CDR3 length is 12 residues. Deletions cut 3 bases from V and 8 bases from J, with 11 bases between.

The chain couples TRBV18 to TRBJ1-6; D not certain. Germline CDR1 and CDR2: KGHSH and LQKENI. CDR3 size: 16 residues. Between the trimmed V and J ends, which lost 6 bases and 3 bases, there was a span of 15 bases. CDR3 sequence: CASSRPPGSYNSPLHF. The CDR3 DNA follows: TGTGCCAGCTCGCGACCGCCTGGCAGCTATAATTCACCCCTCCACTTT.

CDR3 sequence: CASSLGLQSSYEKLFF. DNA of the CDR3: TGTGCCAGCAGCTTAGGCCTCCAGTCCTCGTATGAAAAACTGTTTTTT. This chain connects TRBV7-2 to TRBJ1-4; D not certain. CDR3 length equals 16 residues. Germline CDR1 SGHTA, CDR2 FQGNSA. V lost 1 base to trimming and J lost 6 bases, with 15 bases between them.

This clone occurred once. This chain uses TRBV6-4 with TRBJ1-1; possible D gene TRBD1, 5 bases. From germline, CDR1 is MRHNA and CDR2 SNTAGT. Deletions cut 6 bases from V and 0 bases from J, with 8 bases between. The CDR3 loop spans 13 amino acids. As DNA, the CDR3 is TGTGCCAGCAGGAGGACACTGAACACTGAAGCTTTCTTT. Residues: CASRRTLNTEAFF.